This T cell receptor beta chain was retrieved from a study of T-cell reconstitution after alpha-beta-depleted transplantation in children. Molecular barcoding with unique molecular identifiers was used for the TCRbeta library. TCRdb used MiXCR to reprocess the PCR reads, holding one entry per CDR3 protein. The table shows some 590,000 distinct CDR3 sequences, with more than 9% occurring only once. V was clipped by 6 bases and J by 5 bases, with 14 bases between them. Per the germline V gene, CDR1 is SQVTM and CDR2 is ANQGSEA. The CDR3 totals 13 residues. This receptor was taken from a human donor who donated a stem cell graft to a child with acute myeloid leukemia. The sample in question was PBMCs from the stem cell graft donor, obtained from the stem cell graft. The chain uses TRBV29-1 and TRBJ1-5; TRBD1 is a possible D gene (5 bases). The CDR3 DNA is TGCAGCGTCCTGGGGGGGTTCGATCAGCCCCAGCATTTT. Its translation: CSVLGGFDQPQHF.